These T cell receptor beta chains were read from a single sample in a study of T cell repertoires in ileal Crohn's disease. The protocol was immunoSEQ multiplex PCR, while the TCRdb copy is restricted to in-frame clones and leaves out a portion. Among 15,000 to 20,000 clones listed, 80% to 90% were seen once. The sample consisted of ileal tissue. All receptors derive from an adult with Crohn's disease. CDR3s include the opening cysteine and the closing phenylalanine or tryptophan. The D gene is left open where the match is weak. A clone size is listed for some rows: how often the clone was seen (once, few, many), or a class if it is expanded.

>TRBD1|TRBV6-1|TRBJ2-7|.
TGTGCCAGCAGTGTATCCGGGACAGGCGGGGACGAGCAGTACTTC
CASSVSGTGGDEQYF
>TRBD1|TRBV4-2|TRBJ1-1|.
TGTGCCAGCAGCCAAGGACAGGGGTTGTACACTGAAGCTTTCTTT
CASSQGQGLYTEAFF
>.|TRBV7-9|TRBJ2-7|.
TGTGCCAGCAGCTTGGATGGCAGGGCTAACGAGCAGTACTTC
CASSLDGRANEQYF
>.|TRBV5-1|TRBJ2-3|.
TGCGCCAGCAGCTTACAGGGATATGACACAGATACGCAGTATTTT
CASSLQGYDTDTQYF
>.|TRBV5-1|TRBJ1-4|.
TGCGCCAGCAGCTTGGGAGTCAACCTTAATGAAAAACTGTTTTTT
CASSLGVNLNEKLFF
>.|TRBV5-4|TRBJ2-4|.
TGTGCCAGCAGCCCCCCAGGGTATGGAAACATTCAGTACTTC
CASSPPGYGNIQYF
>.|TRBV21-1|TRBJ2-5|.
TGTGCCAGCAGCAAAAGCGAGCAGGGACAGGGGAACCAAGAGACCCAGTACTTC
CASSKSEQGQGNQETQYF
>.|TRBV19|TRBJ1-1|.
TGTGCCAGTAGTATAGCAGGCTTCACTGAAGCTTTCTTT
CASSIAGFTEAFF
>.|TRBV7-3|TRBJ2-7|.
TGTGCCAGCAGCGCACGTTTCGGCGAGCAGTACTTC
CASSARFGEQYF
>.|TRBV7-9|TRBJ2-3|.
TGTGCCAGCTCTCTCTTCGTGGGAGACACAGATACGCAGTATTTT
CASSLFVGDTDTQYF
>TRBD2|TRBV7-9|TRBJ2-3|once
TGTGCCAGCAACCGTGGGACTAGCGGGAGGGAGACGCAGTATTTT
CASNRGTSGRETQYF
>.|TRBV27|TRBJ1-2|.
TGTGCCAGCAGCCTCGGACAATTCTATGGCTACACCTTC
CASSLGQFYGYTF
>TRBD1|TRBV13|TRBJ1-3|.
TGTGCCAGCAGCTTAGGCCGGACAGGGGATACTGGAAACACCATATATTTT
CASSLGRTGDTGNTIYF
>.|TRBV6-5|TRBJ1-1|.
TGTGCCAGCAGGAGGGGGGGGTGGAACACTGAAGCTTTCTTT
CASRRGGWNTEAFF
>TRBD2|TRBV6-1|TRBJ2-7|.
TGTGCCAGCAGTGAACTAGCGGGAGGGCAGTACTTC
CASSELAGGQYF
>TRBD1|TRBV18|TRBJ2-7|.
TGTGCCAGCTCCCGTACAGGGGGCTCAGGCGGGCAGTACTTC
CASSRTGGSGGQYF
>TRBD2|TRBV9|TRBJ2-2|.
TGTGCCAGCAGCCACGGGACTAGTACGAACACCGGGGAGCTGTTTTTT
CASSHGTSTNTGELFF
>TRBD1|TRBV7-9|TRBJ1-1|.
TGTGCCAGCAGCTCGCGGACAGGGAATATGAACACTGAAGCTTTCTTT
CASSSRTGNMNTEAFF
>TRBD2|TRBV7-6|TRBJ2-7|.
TGTGCCAGCAGCCTTGGGGGCAGCGGGAGCTCCTACGAGCAGTACTTC
CASSLGGSGSSYEQYF
>TRBD2|TRBV7-7|TRBJ2-3|.
TGTGCTAGCAGCTTACGGACTAGCGGAGCTAGCACAGATACGCAGTATTTT
CASSLRTSGASTDTQYF
>TRBD2|TRBV29-1|TRBJ2-3|.
TGCAGCGTTGATGGGAGGGACGGGGGGAACACAGATACGCAGTATTTT
CSVDGRDGGNTDTQYF
>.|TRBV7-3|TRBJ2-3|few
TGTGCCAGCAGCTTACTTTTTTCAGATACGCAGTATTTT
CASSLLFSDTQYF
>.|TRBV7-8|TRBJ1-6|.
TGTGCCAGCAGCTTAGATGTAATTAGCTCCTATAATTCACCCCTCCACTTT
CASSLDVISSYNSPLHF
>TRBD2|TRBV4-2|TRBJ2-1|.
TGTGCCAGCAGCCAAGAGATAACTAGCGGGACGAACAATGAGCAGTTCTTC
CASSQEITSGTNNEQFF
>.|TRBV18|TRBJ1-4|.
TGTGCCAGCTCACCAACAGGGAATGAAAAACTGTTTTTT
CASSPTGNEKLFF
>.|TRBV5-4|TRBJ2-5|.
TGTGCCAGCAGCCCGACGGGTTTCTTTGGGGAGACCCAGTACTTC
CASSPTGFFGETQYF
>.|TRBV4-2|TRBJ2-1|.
TGTGCCAGCAGCCAAGATCCGGGGAGTACCTACAATGAGCAGTTCTTC
CASSQDPGSTYNEQFF
>.|TRBV5-1|TRBJ2-1|once
TGCGCCAGCAGCCCCACAGGCGACTACAATGAGCAGTTCTTC
CASSPTGDYNEQFF
>.|TRBV15|TRBJ1-4|.
TGTGCCACCAGCTCCCATGAGGCGCTTAATGAAAAACTGTTTTTT
CATSSHEALNEKLFF
>TRBD1|TRBV18|TRBJ2-1|.
TGTGCCAGCTCCCAACAGGGGGCTAATGAGCAGTTCTTC
CASSQQGANEQFF